Reported below is one T cell receptor (beta chain). These data originate in a study of OX40 agonist ivuxolimab in advanced cancers. Study background: Around 40% of patients had received prior checkpoint inhibitor therapy.

CDR1 and CDR2 from the germline V gene are MDHEN and SYDVKM. The CDR3 spans 14 residues. V lost 5 bases and J lost 1, with 9 bases in between. Method: immunoSEQ multiplex PCR; TCRdb's copy keeps in-frame clones and lacks some. The table has about 66,000 clones, 87% seen once. Cycle 7 day 1, cycle 4 day 1, and baseline were the timepoints at which blood was sampled. Here the sequenced sample was CD4+ or CD8+ T cells sorted from blood, taken in a trial of the OX40 agonist ivuxolimab. The TCR was taken from an adult with an advanced solid tumor such as melanoma, head and neck, liver or kidney cancer. This chain uses TRBV28 with TRBJ1-3; a possible D gene is TRBD1 (5 bases). Here the CDR3 DNA reads TGTGCCAGCAGTAGCAGGGTTTCTGGAAACACCATATATTTT. This translates into CASSSRVSGNTIYF.